The 10 T cell receptor beta chains reported below all come from one sample, sequenced in a study of PD-L1 blockade in urothelial cancer. Libraries were prepared by immunoSEQ multiplex PCR; TCRdb keeps only in-frame clonotypes and omits some of them. This table holds about 52,000 clones, around 75% found once. Documented time point: pretreatment peripheral blood. Sequenced here: PBMCs, sampled around atezolizumab (anti-PD-L1) treatment. The receptors come from a man in his 70s with urothelial cancer.

This clone was seen a few times. The sample holds other DNA sequences that translate to the same CDR3. V and J are TRBV5-1 and TRBJ2-1; a possible D gene is TRBD2 (5 bases). The CDR3 has 14 amino acids. Trimming removed 2 bases from V and 6 bases from J, with 12 bases in between. In germline, CDR1 is SGHRS, CDR2 YFSETQ. Here the CDR3 reads CASSFGLAGNEQFF. CDR3 nucleotides: TGCGCCAGCAGCTTTGGGCTAGCCGGCAATGAGCAGTTCTTC. The variable domain in full, completed from reference TRBV5-1 and TRBJ2-1, reads KAGVTQTPRYLIKTRGQQVTLSCSPISGHRSVSWYQQTPGQGLQFLFEYFSETQRNKGNFPGRFSGRQFSNSRSEMNVSTLELGDSALYLCASSFGLAGNEQFFGPGTRLTVL.

The chain is built from TRBV19 and TRBJ1-2; possibly TRBD1 for D (5 bases). Per the germline V gene, CDR1 is LNHDA and CDR2 is SQIVND (reference sequence). V gave up 4 bases and J gave up 5 bases, with 8 bases separating them. This CDR3 spans 12 amino acids. CDR3 in amino acids: CASSKQAYGYTF. The CDR3 nucleotides are TGTGCCAGTAGTAAACAGGCATATGGCTACACCTTC.

In its sample, this clone was seen a few times. CDR3 DNA sequence: TGCAGTGCTGGTGAGGGAACTGAAGCTTTCTTT. Protein: CSAGEGTEAFF. The gene calls are TRBV20-1 and TRBJ1-1; no definite D call. Trimming removed 5 bases at V and 5 bases at J, with 9 bases between. Germline loops: CDR1 DFQATT, CDR2 SNEGSKA (reference sequence). The CDR3 covers 11 residues.

V usage is TRBV4-3 and J usage is TRBJ2-1; 9 positions agree with TRBD2. J gave up 8 bases and V 0 bases, and 11 bases lay outside the gene matches. The CDR3 is 17 amino acids. In germline, CDR1 is LGHNA, CDR2 YSLEER. CDR3 DNA sequence: TGCGCCAGCAGCCAAGATAATGGTCGTAGCGGGAGAGATGAGCAGTTCTTC. It is translated as CASSQDNGRSGRDEQFF.

The chain's CDR3 is CASSTQGAGYEQYF. As DNA, the CDR3 is TGTGCCAGCAGTACCCAGGGGGCTGGCTACGAGCAGTACTTC. The chain carries TRBV28 and TRBJ2-7, with 8 bases fitting TRBD1. J gave up 3 bases and V 5 bases, and 6 bases lay outside the gene matches. The CDR3 runs to 14 residues. Germline values: CDR1 MDHEN, CDR2 SYDVKM.

The chain carries TRBV18 and TRBJ2-2, with a possible D match to TRBD1 (6 bases). Per the germline V gene, CDR1 is KGHSH and CDR2 is LQKENI. V was shortened by 3 bases and J by 2 bases, with 13 bases between the two germline ends. There are 16 residues in the CDR3. The CDR3 nucleotides are TGTGCCAGCTCACCCCCAGACAGGTTTAACACCGGGGAGCTGTTTTTT. Translating it yields CASSPPDRFNTGELFF.

The chain is built from TRBV4-1 and TRBJ2-2; 10 bases line up with TRBD2. Looked up from germline, CDR1 is MGHRA and CDR2 is YSYEKL. The J segment lost 6 bases and the V segment lost 2 bases, leaving 6 bases of the junction unmatched. The CDR3 length is 16 residues. The CDR3: CASSQRSGGAAGELFF. The CDR3 nucleotides are TGCGCCAGCAGCCAACGCAGCGGGGGGGCCGCCGGGGAGCTGTTTTTT.

V gene TRBV4-2 combines with J gene TRBJ1-2, with 7 nucleotides matching TRBD1. Germline values: CDR1 LGHNA, CDR2 YNFKEQ. V gave up 2 bases and J gave up 3 bases; unmatched junction bases: 6. This CDR3 has 15 amino acids. For the CDR3, the DNA is TGTGCCAGCAGCCAACCGGGACAGTTCGACTATGGCTACACCTTC. It codes for CASSQPGQFDYGYTF.

The CDR3 coding sequence is TGTGCCAGTAGTGCCTCAGACCGGGGGAGGATAGGAACTAATGAAAAACTGTTTTTT. Protein: CASSASDRGRIGTNEKLFF. The V call is TRBV19, the J call TRBJ1-4; weak D call: TRBD1 (5 bases). V lost 5 bases, J lost 1 base, and 23 bases lay in between. From germline, CDR1 is LNHDA and CDR2 SQIVND (reference sequence). The CDR3 covers 19 residues.

This clone was seen a single time. The chain uses TRBV5-1 and TRBJ1-2; D is ambiguous. Per germline, CDR1 SGHRS and CDR2 YFSETQ. The CDR3 extends over 15 amino acids. Trimming shortened V by 0 bases and J by 8 bases, and 17 bases separated the two germline ends. CDR3 loop: CASSLEPPGGKGYTF. CDR3 in DNA: TGCGCCAGCAGCTTGGAACCACCGGGAGGGAAGGGCTACACCTTC.